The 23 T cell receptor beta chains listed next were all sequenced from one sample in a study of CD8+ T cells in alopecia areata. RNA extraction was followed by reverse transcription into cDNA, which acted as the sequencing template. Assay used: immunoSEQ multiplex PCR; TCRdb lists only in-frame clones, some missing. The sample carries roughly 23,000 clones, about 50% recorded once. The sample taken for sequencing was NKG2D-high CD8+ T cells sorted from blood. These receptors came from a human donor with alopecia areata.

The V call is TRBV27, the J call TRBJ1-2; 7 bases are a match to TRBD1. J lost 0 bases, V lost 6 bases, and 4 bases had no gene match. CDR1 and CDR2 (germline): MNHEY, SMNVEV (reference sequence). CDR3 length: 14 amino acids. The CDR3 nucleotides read TGTGCCAGCAGCTTGACAGGGTCTAACTATGGCTACACCTTC. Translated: CASSLTGSNYGYTF.

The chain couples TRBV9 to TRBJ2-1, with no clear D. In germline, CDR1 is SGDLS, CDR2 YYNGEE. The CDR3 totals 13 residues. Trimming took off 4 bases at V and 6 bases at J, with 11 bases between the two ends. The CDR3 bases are TGTGCCAGCAGCCCCCTCTCCGTCAATGAGCAGTTCTTC. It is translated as CASSPLSVNEQFF.

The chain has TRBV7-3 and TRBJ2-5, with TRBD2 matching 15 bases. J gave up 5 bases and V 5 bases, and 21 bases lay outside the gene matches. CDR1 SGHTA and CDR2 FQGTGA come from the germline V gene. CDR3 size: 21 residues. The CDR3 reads CASSGGSEMGLAGGREETQYF. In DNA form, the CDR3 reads TGTGCCAGCAGCGGTGGGTCTGAAATGGGACTAGCGGGGGGCCGCGAGGAGACCCAGTACTTC.

CDR3 in amino acids: CASSLVPWNSGNTIYF. Written as DNA, the CDR3 is TGTGCCAGCAGCTTGGTTCCGTGGAACTCTGGAAACACCATATATTTT. The chain is built from TRBV5-5 and TRBJ1-3; D unclear. The CDR3 loop spans 16 amino acids. V shed 0 bases and J shed 0 bases, with 10 bases lying between them. The germline V gene has CDR1 SGHKS and CDR2 YYEKEE (reference sequence).

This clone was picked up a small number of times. CDR3 bases: TGTGCCAGCAGTTTATATCCCGGCAGGGGGCTGTTTTTT. It codes for CASSLYPGRGLFF. The chain has TRBV27 and TRBJ1-4; 7 positions match TRBD1. Per germline, CDR1 MNHEY and CDR2 SMNVEV (reference sequence). CDR3 length equals 13 residues. V dropped 1 base and J dropped 14; count of bases not matched to a gene: 7.

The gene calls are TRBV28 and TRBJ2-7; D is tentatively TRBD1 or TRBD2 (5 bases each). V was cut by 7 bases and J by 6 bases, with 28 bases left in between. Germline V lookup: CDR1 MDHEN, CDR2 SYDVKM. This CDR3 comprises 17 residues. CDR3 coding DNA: TGTGCCAGCACCCCCCTCGAGGCCCGGGACCGCCGCGGCGAGCAGTACTTC. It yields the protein CASTPLEARDRRGEQYF.

This CDR3 reads CASSAGTSGNQPQHF. The CDR3 nucleotides are TGTGCCAGCAGTGCTGGGACTTCTGGAAATCAGCCCCAGCATTTT. V usage is TRBV27 and J usage is TRBJ1-5, with D perhaps matching TRBD1 (5 bases). The CDR3 loop spans 15 amino acids. Trimming left V 5 bases short and J 4 bases short, with 15 bases between. Per germline, CDR1 MNHEY and CDR2 SMNVEV (reference sequence).

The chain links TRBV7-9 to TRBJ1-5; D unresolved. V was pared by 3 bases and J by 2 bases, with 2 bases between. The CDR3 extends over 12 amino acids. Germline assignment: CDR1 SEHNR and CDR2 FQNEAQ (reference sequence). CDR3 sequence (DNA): TGTGCCAGCAGCTTTGGCAATCAGCCCCAGCATTTT. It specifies CASSFGNQPQHF.

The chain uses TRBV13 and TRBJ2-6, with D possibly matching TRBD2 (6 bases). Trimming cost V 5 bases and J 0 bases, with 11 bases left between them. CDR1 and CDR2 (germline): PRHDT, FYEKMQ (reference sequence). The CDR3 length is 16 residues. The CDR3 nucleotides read TGTGCCAGCAGCGGGGGGACTGCCTCTGGGGCCAACGTCCTGACTTTC. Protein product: CASSGGTASGANVLTF. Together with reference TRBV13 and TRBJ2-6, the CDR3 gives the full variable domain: AAGVIQSPRHLIKEKRETATLKCYPIPRHDTVYWYQQGPGQDPQFLISFYEKMQSDKGSIPDRFSAQQFSDYHSELNMSSLELGDSALYFCASSGGTASGANVLTFGAGSRLTVL.

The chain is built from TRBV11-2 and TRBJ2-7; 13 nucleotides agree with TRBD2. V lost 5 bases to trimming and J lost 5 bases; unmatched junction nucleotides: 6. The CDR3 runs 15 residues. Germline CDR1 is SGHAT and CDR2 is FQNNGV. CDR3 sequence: CASSVGTSGANEQYF. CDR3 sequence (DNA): TGTGCCAGCAGCGTTGGGACTAGCGGGGCCAACGAGCAGTACTTC.

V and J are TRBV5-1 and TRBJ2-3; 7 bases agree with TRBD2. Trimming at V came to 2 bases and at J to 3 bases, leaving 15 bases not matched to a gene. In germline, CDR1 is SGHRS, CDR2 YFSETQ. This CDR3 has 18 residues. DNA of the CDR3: TGCGCCAGCAGCTTTCGTGGGAGGGACTTCGTGGGGACAGATACGCAGTATTTT. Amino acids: CASSFRGRDFVGTDTQYF. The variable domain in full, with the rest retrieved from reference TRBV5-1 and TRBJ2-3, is KAGVTQTPRYLIKTRGQQVTLSCSPISGHRSVSWYQQTPGQGLQFLFEYFSETQRNKGNFPGRFSGRQFSNSRSEMNVSTLELGDSALYLCASSFRGRDFVGTDTQYFGPGTRLTVL.

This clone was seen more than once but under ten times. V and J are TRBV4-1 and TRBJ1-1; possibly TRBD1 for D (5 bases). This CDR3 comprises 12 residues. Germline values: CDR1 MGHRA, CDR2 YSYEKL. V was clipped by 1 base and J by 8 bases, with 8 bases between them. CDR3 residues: CASSQAAGEAFF. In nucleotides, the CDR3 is TGCGCCAGCAGCCAAGCGGCAGGGGAAGCTTTCTTT.

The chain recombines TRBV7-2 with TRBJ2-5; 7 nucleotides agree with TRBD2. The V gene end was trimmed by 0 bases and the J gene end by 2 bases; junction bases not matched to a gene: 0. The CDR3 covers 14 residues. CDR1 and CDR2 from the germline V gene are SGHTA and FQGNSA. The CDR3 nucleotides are TGTGCCAGCAGCTTAGCCGGGAGGCAAGAGACCCAGTACTTC. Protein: CASSLAGRQETQYF.

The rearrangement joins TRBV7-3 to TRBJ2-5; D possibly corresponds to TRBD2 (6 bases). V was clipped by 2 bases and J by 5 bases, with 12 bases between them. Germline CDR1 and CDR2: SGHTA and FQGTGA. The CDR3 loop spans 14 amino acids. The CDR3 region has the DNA TGTGCCAGCAGCTTAGTGGGAGGTTTGGAGACCCAGTACTTC. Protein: CASSLVGGLETQYF. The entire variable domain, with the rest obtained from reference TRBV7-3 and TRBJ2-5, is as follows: GAGVSQTPSNKVTEKGKYVELRCDPISGHTALYWYRQSLGQGPEFLIYFQGTGAADDSGLPNDRFFAVRPEGSVSTLKIQRTERGDSAVYLCASSLVGGLETQYFGPGTRLLVL.

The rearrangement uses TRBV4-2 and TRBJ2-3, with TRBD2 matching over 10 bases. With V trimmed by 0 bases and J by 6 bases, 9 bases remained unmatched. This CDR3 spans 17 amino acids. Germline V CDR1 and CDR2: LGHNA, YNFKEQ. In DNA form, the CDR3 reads TGTGCCAGCAGCCAAGACGCAGGAGCGGGAGGGCCTGATACGCAGTATTTT. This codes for CASSQDAGAGGPDTQYF.

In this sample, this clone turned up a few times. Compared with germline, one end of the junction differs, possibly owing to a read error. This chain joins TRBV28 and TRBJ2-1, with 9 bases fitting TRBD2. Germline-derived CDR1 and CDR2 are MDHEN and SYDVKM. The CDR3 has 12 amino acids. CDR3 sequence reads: CASSLDSGRLLF. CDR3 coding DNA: TGTGCCAGCAGTTTAGATAGCGGGAGATTGCTCTTC.

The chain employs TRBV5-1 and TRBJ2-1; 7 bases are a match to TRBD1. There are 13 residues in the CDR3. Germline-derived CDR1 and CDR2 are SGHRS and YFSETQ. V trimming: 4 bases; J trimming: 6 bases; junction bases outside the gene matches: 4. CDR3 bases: TGCGCCAGCAGCAAAACAGGGGTCAATGAGCAGTTCTTC. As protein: CASSKTGVNEQFF.

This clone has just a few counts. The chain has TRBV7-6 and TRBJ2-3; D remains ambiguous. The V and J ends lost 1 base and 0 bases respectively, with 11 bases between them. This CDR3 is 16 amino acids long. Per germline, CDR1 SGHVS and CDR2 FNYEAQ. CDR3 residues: CASSLVAAASTDTQYF. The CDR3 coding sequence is TGTGCCAGCAGCTTAGTGGCAGCAGCTAGCACAGATACGCAGTATTTT.

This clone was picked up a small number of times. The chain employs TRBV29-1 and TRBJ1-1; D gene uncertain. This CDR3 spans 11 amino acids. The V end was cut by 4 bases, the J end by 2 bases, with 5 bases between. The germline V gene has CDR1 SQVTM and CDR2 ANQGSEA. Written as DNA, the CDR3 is TGCAGCGTTGTAGAAAACACTGAAGCTTTCTTT. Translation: CSVVENTEAFF.

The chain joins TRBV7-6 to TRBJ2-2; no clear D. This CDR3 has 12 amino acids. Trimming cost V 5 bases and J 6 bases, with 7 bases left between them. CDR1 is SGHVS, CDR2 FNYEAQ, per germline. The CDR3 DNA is TGTGCCAGCAGCCAGATACCCGGGGAGCTGTTTTTT. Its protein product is CASSQIPGELFF.

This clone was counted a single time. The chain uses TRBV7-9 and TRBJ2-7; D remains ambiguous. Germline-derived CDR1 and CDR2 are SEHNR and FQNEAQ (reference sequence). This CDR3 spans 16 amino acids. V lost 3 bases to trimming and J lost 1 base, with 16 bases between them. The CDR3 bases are TGTGCCAGCAGCTTTCGACCCAGCAGGCCTTCCTACGAGCAGTACTTC. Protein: CASSFRPSRPSYEQYF. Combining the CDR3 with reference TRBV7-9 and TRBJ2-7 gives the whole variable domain DTGVSQNPRHKITKRGQNVTFRCDPISEHNRLYWYRQTLGQGPEFLTYFQNEAQLEKSRLLSDRFSAERPKGSFSTLEIQRTEQGDSAMYLCASSFRPSRPSYEQYFGPGTRLTVT.

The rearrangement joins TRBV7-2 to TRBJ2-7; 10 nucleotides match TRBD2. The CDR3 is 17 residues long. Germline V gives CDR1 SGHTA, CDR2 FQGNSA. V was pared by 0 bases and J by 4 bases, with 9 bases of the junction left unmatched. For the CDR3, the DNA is TGTGCCAGCAGCTTAGCCCCGGGACTAGCGATCCTATACGAGCAGTACTTC. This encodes CASSLAPGLAILYEQYF.

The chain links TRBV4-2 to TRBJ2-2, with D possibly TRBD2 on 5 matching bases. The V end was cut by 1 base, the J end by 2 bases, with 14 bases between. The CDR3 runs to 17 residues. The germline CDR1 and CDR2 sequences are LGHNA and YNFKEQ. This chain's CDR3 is CASSQGPRTFNTGELFF. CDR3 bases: TGTGCCAGCAGCCAAGGACCCCGGACTTTCAACACCGGGGAGCTGTTTTTT.